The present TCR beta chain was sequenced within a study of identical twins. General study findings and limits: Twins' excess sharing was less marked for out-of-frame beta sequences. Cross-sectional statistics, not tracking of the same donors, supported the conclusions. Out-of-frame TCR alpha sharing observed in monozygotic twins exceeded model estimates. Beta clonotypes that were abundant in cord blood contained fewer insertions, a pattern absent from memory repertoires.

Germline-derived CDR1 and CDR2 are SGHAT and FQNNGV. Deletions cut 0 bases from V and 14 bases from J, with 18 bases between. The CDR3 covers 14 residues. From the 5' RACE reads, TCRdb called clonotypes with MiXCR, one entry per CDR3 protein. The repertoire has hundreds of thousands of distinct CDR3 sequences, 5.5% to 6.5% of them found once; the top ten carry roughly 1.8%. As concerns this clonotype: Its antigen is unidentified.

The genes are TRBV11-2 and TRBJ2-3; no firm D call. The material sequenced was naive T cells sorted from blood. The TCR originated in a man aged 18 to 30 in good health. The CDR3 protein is CASSLDSRAGCPYF. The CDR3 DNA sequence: TGTGCCAGCAGCTTAGATTCCCGAGCAGGTTGTCCGTATTTT.